The clone carrying this T cell receptor (beta chain) has a handful of counts. Its antigen is unknown. The data originate from a study of beta chain features in type 1 diabetes. The study, taken as a whole, reports: There was no resolution here of whether HLA type influences TCRB rearrangement. Sequencing the cDNA could make cells with high TCR expression show up more than they should. VDJ junctions from type 1 diabetes patients carried fewer insertions and larger deletions. Shortening of TCRB CDR3s, moderate but significant, appeared in all four CD4+ subsets of Type 1 diabetes patients. PCR might favor shorter templates, equally in patients and controls.

Isolated RNA was reverse transcribed in full, so expressed TCRB transcripts were sequenced. Clones were sequenced by immunoSEQ multiplex PCR, and TCRdb holds only the in-frame ones, with some missing. Of 310,000 or so clones listed, over 12% are singletons. The CDR3 has 13 amino acids. Germline lookup yields CDR1 SNHLY and CDR2 FYNNEI. V lost 6 bases to trimming and J lost 7 bases; unmatched junction nucleotides: 8. The TCR sequence derives from a man younger than 30 with type 1 diabetes. The sequencing sample was made of naive CD4+ T cells from blood. The chain has TRBV2 and TRBJ2-5; 7 nucleotides align to TRBD2. As DNA, the CDR3 is TGTGCCAGCAGCGGACTAGACCGGGGGACCCAGTACTTC. Residues: CASSGLDRGTQYF.